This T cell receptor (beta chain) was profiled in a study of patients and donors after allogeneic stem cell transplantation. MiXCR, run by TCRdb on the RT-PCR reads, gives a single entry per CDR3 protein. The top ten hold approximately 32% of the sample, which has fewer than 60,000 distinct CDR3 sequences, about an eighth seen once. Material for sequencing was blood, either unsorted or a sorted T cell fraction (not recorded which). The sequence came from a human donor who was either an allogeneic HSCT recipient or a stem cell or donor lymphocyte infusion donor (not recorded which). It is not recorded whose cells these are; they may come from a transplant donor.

The CDR3 DNA reads TGCAGTGCTAGCTTGGACCCTGGCGAGCAGTACTTC. Encoded protein: CSASLDPGEQYF. This rearrangement joins TRBV20-1 to TRBJ2-7, with no clear D. Trimming took 3 bases from V and 6 from J, leaving 12 bases between them. CDR3 length: 12 amino acids. CDR1 is DFQATT, CDR2 SNEGSKA, per germline (reference sequence).